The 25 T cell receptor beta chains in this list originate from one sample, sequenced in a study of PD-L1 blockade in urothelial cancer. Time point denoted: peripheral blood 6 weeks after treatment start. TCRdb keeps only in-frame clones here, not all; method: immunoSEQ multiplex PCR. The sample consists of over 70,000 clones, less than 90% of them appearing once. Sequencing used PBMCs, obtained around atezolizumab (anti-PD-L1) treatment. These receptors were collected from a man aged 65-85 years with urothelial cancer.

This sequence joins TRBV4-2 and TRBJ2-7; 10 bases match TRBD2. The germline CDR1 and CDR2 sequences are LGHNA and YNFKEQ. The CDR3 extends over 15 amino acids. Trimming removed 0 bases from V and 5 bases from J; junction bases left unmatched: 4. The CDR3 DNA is TGTGCCAGCAGCCAAGAAGCTAGCGGGAGCGACGAGCAGTACTTC. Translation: CASSQEASGSDEQYF.

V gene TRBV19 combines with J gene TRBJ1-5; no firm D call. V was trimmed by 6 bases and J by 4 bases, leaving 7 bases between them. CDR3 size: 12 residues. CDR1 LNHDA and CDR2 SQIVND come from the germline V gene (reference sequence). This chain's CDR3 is CASRAGNQPQHF. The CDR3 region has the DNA TGTGCCAGTAGGGCGGGGAATCAGCCCCAGCATTTT. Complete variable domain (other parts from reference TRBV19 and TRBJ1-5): DGGITQSPKYLFRKEGQNVTLSCEQNLNHDAMYWYRQDPGQGLRLIYYSQIVNDFQKGDIAEGYSVSREKKESFPLTVTSAQKNPTAFYLCASRAGNQPQHFGDGTRLSIL.

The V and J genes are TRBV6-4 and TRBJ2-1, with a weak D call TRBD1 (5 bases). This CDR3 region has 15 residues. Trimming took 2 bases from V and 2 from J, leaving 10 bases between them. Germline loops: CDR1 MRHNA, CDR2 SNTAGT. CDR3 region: CASSDNQGTYNEQFF. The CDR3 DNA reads TGTGCCAGCAGTGACAACCAGGGAACCTACAATGAGCAGTTCTTC.

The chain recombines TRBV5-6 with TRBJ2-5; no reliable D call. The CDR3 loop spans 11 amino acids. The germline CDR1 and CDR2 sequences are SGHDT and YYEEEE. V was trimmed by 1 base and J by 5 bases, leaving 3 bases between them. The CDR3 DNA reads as TGTGCCAGCAGCTTGCGGGAGACCCAGTACTTC. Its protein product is CASSLRETQYF. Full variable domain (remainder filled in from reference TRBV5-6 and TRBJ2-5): DAGVTQSPTHLIKTRGQQVTLRCSPKSGHDTVSWYQQALGQGPQFIFQYYEEEERQRGNFPDRFSGHQFPNYSSELNVNALLLGDSALYLCASSLRETQYFGPGTRLLVL.

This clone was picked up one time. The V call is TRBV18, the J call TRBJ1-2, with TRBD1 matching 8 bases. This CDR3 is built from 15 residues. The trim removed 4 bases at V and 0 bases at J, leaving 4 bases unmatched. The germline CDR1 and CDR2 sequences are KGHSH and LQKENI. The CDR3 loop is CASSRGQGANYGYTF. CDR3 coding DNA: TGTGCCAGCTCACGCGGACAGGGAGCTAACTATGGCTACACCTTC.

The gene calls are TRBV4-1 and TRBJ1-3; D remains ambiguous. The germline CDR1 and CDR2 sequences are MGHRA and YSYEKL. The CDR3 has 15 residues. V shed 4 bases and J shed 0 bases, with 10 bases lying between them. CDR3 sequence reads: CASSLSAGSGNTIYF. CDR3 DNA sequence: TGCGCCAGCAGCCTTTCGGCGGGCTCTGGAAACACCATATATTTT.

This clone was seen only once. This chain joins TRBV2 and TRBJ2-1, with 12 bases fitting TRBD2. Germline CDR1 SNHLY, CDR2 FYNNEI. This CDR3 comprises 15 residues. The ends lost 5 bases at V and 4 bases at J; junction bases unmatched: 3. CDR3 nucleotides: TGTGCCAGCAGTTCCGGACTAGCGGGGTACAATGAGCAGTTCTTC. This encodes CASSSGLAGYNEQFF.

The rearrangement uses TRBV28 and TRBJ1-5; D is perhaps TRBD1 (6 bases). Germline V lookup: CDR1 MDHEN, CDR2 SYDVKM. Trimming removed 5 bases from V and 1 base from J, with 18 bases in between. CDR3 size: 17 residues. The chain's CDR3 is CASSRDYRAKSNQPQHF. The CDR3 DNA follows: TGTGCCAGCAGTCGAGACTACAGGGCGAAGAGCAATCAGCCCCAGCATTTT.

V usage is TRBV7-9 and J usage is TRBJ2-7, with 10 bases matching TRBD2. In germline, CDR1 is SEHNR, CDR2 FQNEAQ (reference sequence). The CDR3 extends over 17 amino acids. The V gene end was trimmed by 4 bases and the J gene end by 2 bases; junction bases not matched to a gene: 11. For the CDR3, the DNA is TGTGCCAGCAGCTCCACGCTCAGCGGGAGGGGAGCCTACGAGCAGTACTTC. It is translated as CASSSTLSGRGAYEQYF. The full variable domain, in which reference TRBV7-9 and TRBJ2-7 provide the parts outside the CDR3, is DTGVSQNPRHKITKRGQNVTFRCDPISEHNRLYWYRQTLGQGPEFLTYFQNEAQLEKSRLLSDRFSAERPKGSFSTLEIQRTEQGDSAMYLCASSSTLSGRGAYEQYFGPGTRLTVT.

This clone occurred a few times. The CDR3 sequence is CASSVGQGNYEQYF. The CDR3 DNA sequence: TGTGCCAGCAGCGTGGGACAGGGTAACTACGAGCAGTACTTC. V gene TRBV5-5 combines with J gene TRBJ2-7; 9 bases line up with TRBD1. After removal of 4 bases from V and 3 bases from J, the junction contained 5 bases not matched to a gene. Germline V lookup: CDR1 SGHKS, CDR2 YYEKEE (reference sequence). The CDR3 contains 14 residues.

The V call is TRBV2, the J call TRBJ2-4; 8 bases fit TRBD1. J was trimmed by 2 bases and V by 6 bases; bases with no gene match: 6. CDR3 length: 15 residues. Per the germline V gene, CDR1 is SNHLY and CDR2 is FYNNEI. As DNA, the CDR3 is TGTGCCAGCAGCCCCCAGGGGGCTTCCAAAAACATTCAGTACTTC. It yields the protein CASSPQGASKNIQYF.

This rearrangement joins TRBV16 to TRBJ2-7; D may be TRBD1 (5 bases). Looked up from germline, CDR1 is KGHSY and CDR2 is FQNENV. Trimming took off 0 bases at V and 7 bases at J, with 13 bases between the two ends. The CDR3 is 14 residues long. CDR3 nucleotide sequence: TGTGCCAGCAGCCAATCGGGGCAGGCTGGGGAGCAGTACTTC. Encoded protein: CASSQSGQAGEQYF.

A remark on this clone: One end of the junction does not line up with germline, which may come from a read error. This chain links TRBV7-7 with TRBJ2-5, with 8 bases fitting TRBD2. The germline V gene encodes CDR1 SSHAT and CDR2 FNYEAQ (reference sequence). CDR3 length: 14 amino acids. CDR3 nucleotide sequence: TGTGCTAGCAGCTTAGGACTAGCCCAAGAGACCCAGTACTTC. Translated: CASSLGLAQETQYF.

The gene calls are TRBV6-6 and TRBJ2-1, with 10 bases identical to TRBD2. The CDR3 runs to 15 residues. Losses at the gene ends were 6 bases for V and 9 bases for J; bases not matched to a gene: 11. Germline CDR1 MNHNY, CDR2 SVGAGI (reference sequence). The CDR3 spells CASRGAGGPISEQFF. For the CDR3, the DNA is TGTGCCAGCAGAGGAGCGGGAGGGCCGATCAGTGAGCAGTTCTTC.

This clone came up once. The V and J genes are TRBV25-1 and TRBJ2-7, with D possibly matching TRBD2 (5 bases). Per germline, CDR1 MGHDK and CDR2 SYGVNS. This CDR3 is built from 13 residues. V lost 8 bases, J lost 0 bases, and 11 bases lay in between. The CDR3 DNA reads TGTGCCAGCCGCCGAGGGTCCTCCTACGAGCAGTACTTC. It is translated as CASRRGSSYEQYF.

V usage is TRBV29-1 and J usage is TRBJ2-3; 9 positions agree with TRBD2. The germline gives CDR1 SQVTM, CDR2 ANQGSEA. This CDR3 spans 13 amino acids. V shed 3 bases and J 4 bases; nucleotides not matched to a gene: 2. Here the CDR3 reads CSVELAGADTQYF. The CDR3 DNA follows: TGCAGCGTTGAGTTAGCGGGAGCAGATACGCAGTATTTT.

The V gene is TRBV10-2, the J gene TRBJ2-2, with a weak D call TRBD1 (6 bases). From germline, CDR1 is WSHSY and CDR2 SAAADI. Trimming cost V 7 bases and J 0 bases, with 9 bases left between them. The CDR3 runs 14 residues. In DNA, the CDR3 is TGCGCCAGCAAAAGGGACACGAACACCGGGGAGCTGTTTTTT. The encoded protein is CASKRDTNTGELFF.

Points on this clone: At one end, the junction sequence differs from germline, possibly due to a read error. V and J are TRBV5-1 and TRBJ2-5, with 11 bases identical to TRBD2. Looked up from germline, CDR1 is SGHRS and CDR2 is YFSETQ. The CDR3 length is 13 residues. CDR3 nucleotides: TGCGCCAGCAGCTTGGGGGGGCTAGCGGGGGGCCACTTC. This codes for CASSLGGLAGGHF.

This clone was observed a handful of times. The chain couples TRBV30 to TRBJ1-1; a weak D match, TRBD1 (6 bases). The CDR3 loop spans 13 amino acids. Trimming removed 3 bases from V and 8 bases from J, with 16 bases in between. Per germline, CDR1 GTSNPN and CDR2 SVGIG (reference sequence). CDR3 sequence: CAWSPGQGKEAFF. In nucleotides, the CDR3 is TGTGCCTGGAGCCCCGGGCAGGGGAAGGAAGCTTTCTTT. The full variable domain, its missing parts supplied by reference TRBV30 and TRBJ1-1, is SQTIHQWPATLVQPVGSPLSLECTVEGTSNPNLYWYRQAAGRGLQLLFYSVGIGQISSEVPQNLSASRPQDRQFILSSKKLLLSDSGFYLCAWSPGQGKEAFFGQGTRLTVV.

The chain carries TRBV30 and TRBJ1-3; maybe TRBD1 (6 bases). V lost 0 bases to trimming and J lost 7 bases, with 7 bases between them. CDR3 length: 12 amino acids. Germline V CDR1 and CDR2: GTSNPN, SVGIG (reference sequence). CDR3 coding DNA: TGTGCCTGGAGTGTCCAGGGGAACACCATATATTTT. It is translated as CAWSVQGNTIYF.

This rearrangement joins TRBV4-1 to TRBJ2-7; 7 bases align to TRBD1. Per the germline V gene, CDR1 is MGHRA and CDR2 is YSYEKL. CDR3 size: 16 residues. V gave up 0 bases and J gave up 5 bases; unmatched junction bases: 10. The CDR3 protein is CASSQDPTGDWHEQYF. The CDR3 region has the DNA TGCGCCAGCAGCCAAGATCCAACAGGGGATTGGCACGAGCAGTACTTC.

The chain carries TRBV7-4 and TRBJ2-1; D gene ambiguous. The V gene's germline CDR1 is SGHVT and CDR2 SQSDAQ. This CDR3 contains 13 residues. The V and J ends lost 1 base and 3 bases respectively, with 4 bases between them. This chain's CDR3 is CASSLDYYNEQFF. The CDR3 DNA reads TGTGCCAGCAGCTTAGACTACTACAATGAGCAGTTCTTC.

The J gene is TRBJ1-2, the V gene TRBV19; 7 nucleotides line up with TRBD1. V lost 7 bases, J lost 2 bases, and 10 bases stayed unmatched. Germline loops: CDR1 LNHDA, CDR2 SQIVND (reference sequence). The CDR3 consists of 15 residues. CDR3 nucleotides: TGTGCCAGTATTAACAGTGGGGGACAGAACTATGGCTACACCTTC. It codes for CASINSGGQNYGYTF.

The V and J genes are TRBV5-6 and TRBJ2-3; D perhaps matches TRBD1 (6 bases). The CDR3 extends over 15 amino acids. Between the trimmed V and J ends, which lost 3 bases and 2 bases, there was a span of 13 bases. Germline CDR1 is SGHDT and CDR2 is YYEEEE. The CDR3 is CASSSTGLVTDTQYF. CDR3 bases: TGTGCCAGCAGCTCAACAGGGCTGGTCACAGATACGCAGTATTTT. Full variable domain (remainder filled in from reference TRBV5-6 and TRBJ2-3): DAGVTQSPTHLIKTRGQQVTLRCSPKSGHDTVSWYQQALGQGPQFIFQYYEEEERQRGNFPDRFSGHQFPNYSSELNVNALLLGDSALYLCASSSTGLVTDTQYFGPGTRLTVL.

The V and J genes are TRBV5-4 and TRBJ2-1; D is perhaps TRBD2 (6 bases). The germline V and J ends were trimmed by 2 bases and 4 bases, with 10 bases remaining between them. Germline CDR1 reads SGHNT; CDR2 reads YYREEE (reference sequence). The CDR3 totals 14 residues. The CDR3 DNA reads TGTGCCAGCAGCTTTTCCGGGAGTTACAATGAGCAGTTCTTC. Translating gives CASSFSGSYNEQFF.